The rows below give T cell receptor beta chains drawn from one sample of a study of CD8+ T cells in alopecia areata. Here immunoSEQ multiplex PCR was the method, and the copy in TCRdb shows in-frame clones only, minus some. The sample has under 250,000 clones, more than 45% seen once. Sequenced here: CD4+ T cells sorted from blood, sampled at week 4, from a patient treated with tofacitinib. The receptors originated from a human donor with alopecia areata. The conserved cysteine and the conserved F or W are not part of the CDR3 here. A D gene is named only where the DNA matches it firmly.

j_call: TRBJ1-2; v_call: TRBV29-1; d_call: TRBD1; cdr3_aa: SARDSLATHYGYT
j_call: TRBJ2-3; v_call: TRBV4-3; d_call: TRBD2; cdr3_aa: ASSQVSGVGTQY
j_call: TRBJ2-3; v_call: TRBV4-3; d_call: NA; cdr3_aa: ASSQVGAAPDTQY
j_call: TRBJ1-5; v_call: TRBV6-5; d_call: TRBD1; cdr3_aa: ASSSYRGQDQPQH
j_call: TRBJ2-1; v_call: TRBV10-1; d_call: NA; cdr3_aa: ASSGGPNEQF
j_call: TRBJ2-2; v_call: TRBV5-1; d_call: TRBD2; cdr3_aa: ASSRVRGGSGVGELF
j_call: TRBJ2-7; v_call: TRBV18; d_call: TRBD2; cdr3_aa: ASSLDRGDEQY
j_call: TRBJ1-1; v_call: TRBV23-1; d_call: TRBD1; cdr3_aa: ASSLREGARNTEAF
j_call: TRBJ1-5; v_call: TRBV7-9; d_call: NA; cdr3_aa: ASSSQGNQPQH
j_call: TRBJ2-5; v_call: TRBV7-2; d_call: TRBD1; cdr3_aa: ASSRGQGTIGETQY
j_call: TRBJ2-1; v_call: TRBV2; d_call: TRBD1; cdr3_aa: ASRTGALWNNEQF
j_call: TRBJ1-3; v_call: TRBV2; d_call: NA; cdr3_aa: ASSETNTIY
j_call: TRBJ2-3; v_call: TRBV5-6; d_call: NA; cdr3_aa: ASSPSTDTQY
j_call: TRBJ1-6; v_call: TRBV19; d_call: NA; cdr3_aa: ASSRVRQQDSPLH
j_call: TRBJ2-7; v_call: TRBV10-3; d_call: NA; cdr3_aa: AITPVRDTSYEQY
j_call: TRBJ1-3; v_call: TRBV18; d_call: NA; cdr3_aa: ASSSGSSGNTIY
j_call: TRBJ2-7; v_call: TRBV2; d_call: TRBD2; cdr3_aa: ASGAGGYEQY
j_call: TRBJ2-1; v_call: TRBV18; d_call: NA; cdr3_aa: ASSPLGDEQF
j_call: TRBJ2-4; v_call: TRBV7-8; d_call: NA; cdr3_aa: ASSPTAGRSGIQY
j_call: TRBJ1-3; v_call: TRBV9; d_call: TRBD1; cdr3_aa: ASSTRQGETGNTIY
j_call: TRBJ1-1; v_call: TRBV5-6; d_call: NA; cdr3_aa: ASSLERNTEAF
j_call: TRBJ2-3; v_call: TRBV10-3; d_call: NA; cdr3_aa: AISENRATDTQY
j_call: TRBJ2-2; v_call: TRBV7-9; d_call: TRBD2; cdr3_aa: ASSLLAGANTGELF
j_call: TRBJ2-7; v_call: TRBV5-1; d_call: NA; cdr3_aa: ASSLSGTPHEQY
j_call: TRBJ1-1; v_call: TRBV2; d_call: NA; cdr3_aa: ASSLDVEAF
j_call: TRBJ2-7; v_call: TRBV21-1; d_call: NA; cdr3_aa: ASSIRIRDRRRYEQY
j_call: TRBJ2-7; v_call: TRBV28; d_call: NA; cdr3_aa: ASTPWGASSYEQY
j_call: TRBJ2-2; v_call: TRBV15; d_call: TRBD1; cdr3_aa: ATTQDRVGTGELF
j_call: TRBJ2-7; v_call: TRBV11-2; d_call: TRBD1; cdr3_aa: ASSLEQGTGAYEQY
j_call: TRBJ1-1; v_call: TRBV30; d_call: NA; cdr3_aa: AWTRTVMNTEAF
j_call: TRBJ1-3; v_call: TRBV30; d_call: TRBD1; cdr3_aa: AADRDGNTIY
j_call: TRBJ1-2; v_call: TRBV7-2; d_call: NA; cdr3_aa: ASSSQRFYGYT
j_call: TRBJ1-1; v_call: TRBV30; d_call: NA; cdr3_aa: AWTRSNTEAF
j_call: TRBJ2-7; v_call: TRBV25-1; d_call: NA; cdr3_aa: ASSESGRREQY
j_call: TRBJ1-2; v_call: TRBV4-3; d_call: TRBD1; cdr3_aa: ASSQPGTGDGYT